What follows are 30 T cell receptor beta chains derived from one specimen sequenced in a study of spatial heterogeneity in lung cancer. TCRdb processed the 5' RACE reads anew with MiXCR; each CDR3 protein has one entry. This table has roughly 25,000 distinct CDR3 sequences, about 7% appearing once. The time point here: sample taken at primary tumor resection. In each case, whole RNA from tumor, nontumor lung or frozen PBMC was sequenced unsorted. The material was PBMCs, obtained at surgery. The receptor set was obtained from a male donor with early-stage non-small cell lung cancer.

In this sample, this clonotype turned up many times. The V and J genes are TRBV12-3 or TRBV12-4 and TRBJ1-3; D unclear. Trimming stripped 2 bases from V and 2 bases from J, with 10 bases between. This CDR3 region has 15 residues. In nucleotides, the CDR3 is TGTGCCAGCAGTTTAAGTTCTGTGGCTGGAAACACCATATATTTT. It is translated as CASSLSSVAGNTIYF.

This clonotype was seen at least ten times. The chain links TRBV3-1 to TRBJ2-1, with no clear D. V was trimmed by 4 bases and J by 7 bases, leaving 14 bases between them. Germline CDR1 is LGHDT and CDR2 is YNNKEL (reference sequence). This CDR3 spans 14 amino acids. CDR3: CASSLLGRVNEQFF. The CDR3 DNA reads TGTGCCAGCAGCCTACTTGGAAGGGTTAATGAGCAGTTCTTC.

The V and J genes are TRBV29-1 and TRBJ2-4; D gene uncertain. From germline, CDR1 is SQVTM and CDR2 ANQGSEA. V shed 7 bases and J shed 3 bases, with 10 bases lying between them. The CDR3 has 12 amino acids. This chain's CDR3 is CSGGPGKNIQYF. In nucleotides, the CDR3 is TGCAGCGGTGGTCCCGGCAAAAACATTCAGTACTTC.

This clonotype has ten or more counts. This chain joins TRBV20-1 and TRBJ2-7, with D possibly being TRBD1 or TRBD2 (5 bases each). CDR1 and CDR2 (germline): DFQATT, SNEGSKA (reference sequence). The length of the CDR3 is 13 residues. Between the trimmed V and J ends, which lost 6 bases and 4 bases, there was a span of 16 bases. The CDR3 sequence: CSAATGTAYEQYF. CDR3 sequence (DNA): TGCAGTGCCGCAACCGGGACGGCTTACGAGCAGTACTTC.

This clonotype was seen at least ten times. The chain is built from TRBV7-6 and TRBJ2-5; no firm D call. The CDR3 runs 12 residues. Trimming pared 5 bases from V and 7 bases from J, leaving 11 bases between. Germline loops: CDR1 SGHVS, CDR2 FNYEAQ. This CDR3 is CASSPVLGTQYF. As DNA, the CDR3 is TGTGCCAGCAGCCCCGTTTTGGGGACCCAGTACTTC.

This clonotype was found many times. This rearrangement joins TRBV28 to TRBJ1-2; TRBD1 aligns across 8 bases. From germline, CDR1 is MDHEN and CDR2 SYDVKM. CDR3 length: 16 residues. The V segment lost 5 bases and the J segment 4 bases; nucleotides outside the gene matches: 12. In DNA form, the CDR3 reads TGTGCCAGCAGTACACACGACAGGGGCGGAGGCTATGGCTACACCTTC. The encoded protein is CASSTHDRGGGYGYTF.

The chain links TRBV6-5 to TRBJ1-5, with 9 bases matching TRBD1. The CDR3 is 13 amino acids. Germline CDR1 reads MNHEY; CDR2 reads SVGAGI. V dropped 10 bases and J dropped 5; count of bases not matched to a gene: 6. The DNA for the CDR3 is TGTGCCACCCACAGGGGGCCAGATCAGCCCCAGCATTTT. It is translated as CATHRGPDQPQHF.

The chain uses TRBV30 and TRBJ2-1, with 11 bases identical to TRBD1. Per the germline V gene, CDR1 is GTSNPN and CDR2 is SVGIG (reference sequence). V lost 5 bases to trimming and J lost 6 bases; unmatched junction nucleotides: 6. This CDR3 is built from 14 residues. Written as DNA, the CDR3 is TGTGCCTGGGCCAGGACAGGGGGCATCAATGAGCAGTTCTTC. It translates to CAWARTGGINEQFF.

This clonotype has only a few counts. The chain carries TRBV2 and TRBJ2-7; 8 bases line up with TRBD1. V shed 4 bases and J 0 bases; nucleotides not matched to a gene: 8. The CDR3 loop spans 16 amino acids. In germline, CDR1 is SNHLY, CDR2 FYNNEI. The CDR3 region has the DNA TGTGCCAGCAGTGGCGGTGGGGGGACAGGCTCCTACGAGCAGTACTTC. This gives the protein CASSGGGGTGSYEQYF.

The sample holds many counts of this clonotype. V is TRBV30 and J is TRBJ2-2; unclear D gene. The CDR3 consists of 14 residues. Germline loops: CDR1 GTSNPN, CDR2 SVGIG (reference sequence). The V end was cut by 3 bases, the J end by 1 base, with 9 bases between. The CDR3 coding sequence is TGTGCCTGGAGCCACTTCCAGAACACCGGGGAGCTGTTTTTT. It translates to CAWSHFQNTGELFF.

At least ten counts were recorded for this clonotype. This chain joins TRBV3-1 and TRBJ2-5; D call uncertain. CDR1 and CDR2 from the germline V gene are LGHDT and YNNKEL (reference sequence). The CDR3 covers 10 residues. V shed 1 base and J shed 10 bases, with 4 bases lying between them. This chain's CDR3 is CASSQGVQYF. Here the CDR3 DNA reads TGTGCCAGCAGCCAAGGGGTCCAGTACTTC.

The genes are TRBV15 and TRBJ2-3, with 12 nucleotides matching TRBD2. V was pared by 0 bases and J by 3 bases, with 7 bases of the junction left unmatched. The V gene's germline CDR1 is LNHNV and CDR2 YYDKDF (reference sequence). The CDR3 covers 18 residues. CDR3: CATSRDATSGRRTDTQYF. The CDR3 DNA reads TGTGCCACCAGCAGAGATGCGACTAGCGGGAGAAGGACAGATACGCAGTATTTT.

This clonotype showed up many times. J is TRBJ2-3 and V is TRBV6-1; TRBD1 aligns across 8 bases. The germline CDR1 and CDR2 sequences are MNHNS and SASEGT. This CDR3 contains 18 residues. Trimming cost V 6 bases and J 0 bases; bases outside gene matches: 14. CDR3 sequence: CASSETGVGYASTDTQYF. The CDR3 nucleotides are TGTGCCAGCAGCGAGACAGGGGTTGGATACGCTAGCACAGATACGCAGTATTTT.

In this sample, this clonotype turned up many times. The CDR3 sequence is CATSGGALPDTQYF. DNA for the CDR3: TGTGCCACCAGTGGAGGGGCCCTGCCAGATACGCAGTATTTT. The chain joins TRBV24-1 to TRBJ2-3, with D possibly being TRBD1 or TRBD2 (5 bases each). CDR1 and CDR2 from the germline V gene are KGHDR and SFDVKD. This CDR3 is 14 amino acids long. The ends were cut back, 5 bases at V and 4 bases at J, with 12 bases in the middle.

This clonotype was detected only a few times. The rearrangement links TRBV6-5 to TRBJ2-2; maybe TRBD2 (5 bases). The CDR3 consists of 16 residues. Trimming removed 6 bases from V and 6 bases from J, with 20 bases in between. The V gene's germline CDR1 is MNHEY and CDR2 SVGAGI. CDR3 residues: CASSSPGPTRSGELFF. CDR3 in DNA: TGTGCCAGCAGCTCGCCGGGCCCCACTAGGTCCGGGGAGCTGTTTTTT.

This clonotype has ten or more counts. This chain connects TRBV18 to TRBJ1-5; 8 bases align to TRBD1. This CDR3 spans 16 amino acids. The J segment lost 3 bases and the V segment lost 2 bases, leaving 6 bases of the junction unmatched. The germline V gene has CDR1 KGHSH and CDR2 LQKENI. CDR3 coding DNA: TGTGCCAGCTCACCAGGAGGACAGGGAGACAATCAGCCCCAGCATTTT. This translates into CASSPGGQGDNQPQHF.

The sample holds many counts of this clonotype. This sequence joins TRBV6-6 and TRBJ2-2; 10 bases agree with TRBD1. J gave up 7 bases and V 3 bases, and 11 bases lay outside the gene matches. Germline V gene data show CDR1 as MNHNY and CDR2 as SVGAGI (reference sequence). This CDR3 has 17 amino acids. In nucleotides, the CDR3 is TGTGCCAGCAGTTATAGACAGGGGGCGGTTTTATTCGGGGAGCTGTTTTTT. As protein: CASSYRQGAVLFGELFF.

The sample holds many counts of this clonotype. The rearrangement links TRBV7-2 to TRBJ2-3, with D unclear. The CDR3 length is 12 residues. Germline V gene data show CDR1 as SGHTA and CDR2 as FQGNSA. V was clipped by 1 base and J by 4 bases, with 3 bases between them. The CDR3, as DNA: TGTGCCAGCAGCTTAGTTGCAGATACGCAGTATTTT. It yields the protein CASSLVADTQYF.

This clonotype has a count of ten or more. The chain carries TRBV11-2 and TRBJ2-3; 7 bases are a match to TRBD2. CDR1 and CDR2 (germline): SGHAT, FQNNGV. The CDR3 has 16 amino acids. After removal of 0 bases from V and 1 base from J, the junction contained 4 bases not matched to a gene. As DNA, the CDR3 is TGTGCCAGCAGCTTAGAATTCCTAGCGGGCACAGATACGCAGTATTTT. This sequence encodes CASSLEFLAGTDTQYF.

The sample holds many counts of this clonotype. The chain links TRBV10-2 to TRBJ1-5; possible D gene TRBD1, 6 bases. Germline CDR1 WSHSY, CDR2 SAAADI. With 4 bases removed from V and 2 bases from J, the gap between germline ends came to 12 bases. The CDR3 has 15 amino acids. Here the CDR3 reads CASSGFPGGNQPQHF. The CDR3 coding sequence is TGCGCCAGCAGTGGATTCCCAGGGGGCAATCAGCCCCAGCATTTT.

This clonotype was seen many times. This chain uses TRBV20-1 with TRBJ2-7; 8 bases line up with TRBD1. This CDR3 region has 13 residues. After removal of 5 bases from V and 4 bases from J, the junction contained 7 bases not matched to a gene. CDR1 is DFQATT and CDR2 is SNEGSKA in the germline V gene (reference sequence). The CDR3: CSAHGQGGYEQYF. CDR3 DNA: TGCAGTGCTCATGGACAGGGTGGATACGAGCAGTACTTC.

DNA of the CDR3: TGTGCCAGCAGGGACGCAAGCTCTGGAAACACCATATATTTT. Protein product: CASRDASSGNTIYF. The chain links TRBV6-2 or TRBV6-3 to TRBJ1-3, with D hard to call. CDR1 and CDR2 from the germline V gene are MNHEY and SVGEGT. The length of the CDR3 is 14 residues. V was shortened by 6 bases and J by 0 bases, with 9 bases between the two germline ends.

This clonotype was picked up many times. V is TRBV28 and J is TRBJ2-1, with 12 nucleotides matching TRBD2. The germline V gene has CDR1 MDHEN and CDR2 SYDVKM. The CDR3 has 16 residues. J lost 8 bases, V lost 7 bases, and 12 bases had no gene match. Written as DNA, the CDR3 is TGTGCCAGCACCCCCTCACTAGCGGGAGGAGTCGATGAGCAGTTCTTC. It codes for CASTPSLAGGVDEQFF. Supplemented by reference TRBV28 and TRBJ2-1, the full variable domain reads DVKVTQSSRYLVKRTGEKVFLECVQDMDHENMFWYRQDPGLGLRLIYFSYDVKMKEKGDIPEGYSVSREKKERFSLILESASTNQTSMYLCASTPSLAGGVDEQFFGPGTRLTVL.

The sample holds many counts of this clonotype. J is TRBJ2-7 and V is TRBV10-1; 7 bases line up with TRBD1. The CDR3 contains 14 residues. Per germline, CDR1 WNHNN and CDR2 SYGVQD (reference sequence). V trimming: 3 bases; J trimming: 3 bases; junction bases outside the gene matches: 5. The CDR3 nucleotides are TGCGCCAGCAGTGACGGGACAGAGAGCTACGAGCAGTACTTC. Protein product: CASSDGTESYEQYF.

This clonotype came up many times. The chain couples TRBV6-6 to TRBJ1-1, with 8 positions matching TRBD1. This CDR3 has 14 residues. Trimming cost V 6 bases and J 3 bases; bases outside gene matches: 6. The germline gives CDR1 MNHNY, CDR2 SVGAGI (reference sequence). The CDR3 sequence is CASSPQGADTEAFF. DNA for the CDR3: TGTGCCAGCAGCCCGCAGGGGGCTGACACTGAAGCTTTCTTT.

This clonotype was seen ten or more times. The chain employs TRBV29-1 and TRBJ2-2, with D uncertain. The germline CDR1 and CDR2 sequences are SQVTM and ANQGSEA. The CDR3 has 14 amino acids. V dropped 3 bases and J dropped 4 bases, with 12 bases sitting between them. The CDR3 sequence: CSVDGGSGTGELFF. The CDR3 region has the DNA TGCAGCGTTGACGGTGGATCGGGCACCGGGGAGCTGTTTTTT.

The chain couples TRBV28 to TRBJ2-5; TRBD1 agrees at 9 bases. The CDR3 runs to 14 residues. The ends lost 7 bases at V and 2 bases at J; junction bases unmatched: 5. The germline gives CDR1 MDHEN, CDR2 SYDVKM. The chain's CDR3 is CASKTGGPQETQYF. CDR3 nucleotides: TGTGCCAGCAAGACAGGGGGGCCTCAAGAGACCCAGTACTTC.

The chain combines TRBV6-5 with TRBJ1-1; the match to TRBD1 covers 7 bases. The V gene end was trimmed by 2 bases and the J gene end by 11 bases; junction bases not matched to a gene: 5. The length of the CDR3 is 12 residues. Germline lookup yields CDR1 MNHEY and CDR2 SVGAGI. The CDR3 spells CASSYGGGRAFF. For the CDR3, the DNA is TGTGCCAGCAGTTACGGAGGGGGCAGGGCTTTCTTT.

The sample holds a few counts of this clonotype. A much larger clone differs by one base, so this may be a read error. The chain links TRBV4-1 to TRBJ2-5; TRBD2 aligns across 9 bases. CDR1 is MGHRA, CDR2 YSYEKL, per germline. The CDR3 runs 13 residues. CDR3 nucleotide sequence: TGCACCAGCACCTCTAGCGGGATAGAGACCCAGTACTTC. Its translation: CTSTSSGIETQYF.

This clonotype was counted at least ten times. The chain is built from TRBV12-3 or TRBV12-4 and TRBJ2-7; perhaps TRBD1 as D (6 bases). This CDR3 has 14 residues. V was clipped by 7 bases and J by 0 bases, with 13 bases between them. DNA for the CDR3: TGTGCCAGCATTCGGGCACAGGGCTCCTACGAGCAGTACTTC. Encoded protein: CASIRAQGSYEQYF.